These T cell receptor beta chains were read from a single sample in a study of T cell responses to AZD1222 COVID-19 vaccine. Clones were read by immunoSEQ multiplex PCR, and TCRdb kept only the in-frame ones, dropping some. Of approximately 150,000 clones in the sample, 90% to 95% were seen once. Sequences were derived from peripheral blood, sampled 28 days after the second AZD1222 dose. Receptors were obtained from an adult who received the AZD1222 COVID-19 vaccine. The CDR3 runs from the conserved cysteine through the conserved F or W. The D gene is left open where the match is weak. Rows may omit the clone size; those that give it use once, few, many or a size class.

j_gene,v_gene,d_gene,abundance,CDR3nt,CDR3aa
TRBJ1-4,TRBV3-1/TRBV3-2,NA,once,TGTGCCAGCCAGACTTCAGGAAGGGGGGAAAAACTGTTTTTT,CASQTSGRGEKLFF
TRBJ2-7,TRBV18,TRBD2,NA,TGTGCCAGCTCATCCCTAGCGGGAGTGAGGGAGCAGTACTTC,CASSSLAGVREQYF
TRBJ1-5,TRBV7-9,NA,NA,TGTGCCAGCAGCTTAGAGGGGGTGCAGCCCCAGCATTTT,CASSLEGVQPQHF
TRBJ1-1,TRBV11-2,TRBD1,NA,TGTGCCAGCAGCCCAGGACAGGTCTTGAACACTGAAGCTTTCTTT,CASSPGQVLNTEAFF
TRBJ1-2,TRBV30,NA,NA,TGTGCCTGGAGTGCGGGGGGTGGCTACACCTTC,CAWSAGGGYTF
TRBJ1-4,TRBV2,TRBD1,NA,TGTGCCAGCAGGGACAGGTCCAGACTAAATGAAAAACTGTTTTTT,CASRDRSRLNEKLFF
TRBJ2-7,TRBV27,TRBD2,NA,TGTGCCAGCAGTGGCGGGAGGGAAGGTCTTTCCTACGAGCAGTACTTC,CASSGGREGLSYEQYF
TRBJ2-7,TRBV10-3,NA,NA,TGTGCCATCAGTGATGTGTCCTACGAGCAGTACTTC,CAISDVSYEQYF
TRBJ1-5,TRBV2,NA,NA,TGTGCCAGCATGGGGGGACGCCGCCAGCCCCAGCATTTT,CASMGGRRQPQHF
TRBJ2-7,TRBV19,NA,NA,TGTGCCACCAGGGAGGCCTACGAGCAGTACTTC,CATREAYEQYF
TRBJ1-1,TRBV9,TRBD1,NA,TGTGCCAGCAGCGGCGGACAGGTGAACACTGAAGCTTTCTTT,CASSGGQVNTEAFF
TRBJ2-3,TRBV5-8,TRBD1,NA,TGTGCCAGCAGCTTCGACACAGGGGGCGTTCGCACAGATACGCAGTATTTT,CASSFDTGGVRTDTQYF
TRBJ2-2,TRBV27,TRBD2,NA,TGTGCCAGCAGTTTATCGGGACTAGCGGGAGGGATGAACACCGGGGAGCTGTTTTTT,CASSLSGLAGGMNTGELFF
TRBJ2-1,TRBV5-1,TRBD2,NA,TGCGCCAGCAGCTTGGTGGCGGGGGTCAATGAGCAGTTCTTC,CASSLVAGVNEQFF
TRBJ2-5,TRBV5-4,TRBD2,NA,TGTGCCAGCAGTATGGGACTAGCGGGAGGGCCAGGAGAGACCCAGTACTTC,CASSMGLAGGPGETQYF
TRBJ1-1,TRBV6-5,NA,NA,TGTGCCAGCAGTCGTAAAGGGGGGACTGAAGCTTTCTTT,CASSRKGGTEAFF
TRBJ2-7,TRBV12-3/TRBV12-4,TRBD2,NA,TGTGCCAGCAGTTTCATCGGGAGGTCTGAGCAGTACTTC,CASSFIGRSEQYF
TRBJ1-1,TRBV11-3,NA,NA,TGTGCCAGCAGCTTAGGAGGTGGGGAGGGCACTGAAGCTTTCTTT,CASSLGGGEGTEAFF
TRBJ2-5,TRBV7-3,NA,once,TGTGCCAGCAGCTTAACAGGAATCGGTCTGGAGACCCAGTACTTC,CASSLTGIGLETQYF
TRBJ2-1,TRBV19,NA,NA,TGTGCCAGTAGTATAGGGGGGACTGTGAGCTCCTACAATGAGCAGTTCTTC,CASSIGGTVSSYNEQFF
TRBJ2-1,TRBV29-1,TRBD1,NA,TGCAGCGTTACCACAGGGGCCTCCTACAATGAGCAGTTCTTC,CSVTTGASYNEQFF
TRBJ2-3,TRBV7-3,NA,NA,TGTGCCAGCAGCCCCGGAGCAGATACGCAGTATTTT,CASSPGADTQYF
TRBJ2-1,TRBV27,TRBD2,NA,TGTGCCAGCAGGGAAGGACTAGCGGGCTCCTACAATGAGCAGTTCTTC,CASREGLAGSYNEQFF
TRBJ1-2,TRBV6-5,TRBD1,NA,TGTGCCAGCGGGGTGACAGGGATTAATGGCTACACCTTC,CASGVTGINGYTF
TRBJ2-6,TRBV27,NA,NA,TGTGCCACCACTTCACCGAGCTCTGGGGCCAACGTCCTGACTTTC,CATTSPSSGANVLTF
TRBJ1-6,TRBV30,TRBD1,NA,TGTGCCTGGAGTGTTACTGGCAGGGGGCTTAATTCACCCCTCCACTTT,CAWSVTGRGLNSPLHF
TRBJ2-1,TRBV7-9,TRBD2,NA,TGTGCCAGCAGCAAGCGACTAGCGCTGACCTACAATGAGCAGTTCTTC,CASSKRLALTYNEQFF
TRBJ1-3,TRBV7-2,TRBD1,NA,TGTGCCAGCAGGCCCGACAGGGCCGGAAACACCATATATTTT,CASRPDRAGNTIYF
TRBJ2-5,TRBV5-5,TRBD2,NA,TGTGCCAGCAGCTTAAATCACGGGAGGGTAGAGACCCAGTACTTC,CASSLNHGRVETQYF
TRBJ1-3,TRBV27,TRBD1,NA,TGTGCCAGCAGTTCGCTCAGGGGGCCCCTTGGAAACACCATATATTTT,CASSSLRGPLGNTIYF
TRBJ1-6,TRBV28,TRBD1,NA,TGTGCCAGCAGTCGGGGGACAGGGAGATGGAGTGGTGGTTCACCCCTCCACTTT,CASSRGTGRWSGGSPLHF
TRBJ1-3,TRBV5-4,TRBD1,NA,TGTGCCAGCAGCCTACAGGGGGCCTCTGGAAACACCATATATTTT,CASSLQGASGNTIYF
TRBJ2-6,TRBV11-2,NA,NA,TGTGCCAGCAGCTTATCTAGGGCTGGGGCCAACGTCCTGACTTTC,CASSLSRAGANVLTF